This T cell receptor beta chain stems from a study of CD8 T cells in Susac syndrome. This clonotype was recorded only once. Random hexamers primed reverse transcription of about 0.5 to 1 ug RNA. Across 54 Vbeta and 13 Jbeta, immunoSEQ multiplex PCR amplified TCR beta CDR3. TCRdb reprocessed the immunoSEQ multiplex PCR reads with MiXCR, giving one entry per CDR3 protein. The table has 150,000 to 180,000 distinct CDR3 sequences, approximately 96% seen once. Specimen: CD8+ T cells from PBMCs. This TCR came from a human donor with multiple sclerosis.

CDR3 sequence: CASSVYTLGTEAFF. CDR3 nucleotides: TGTGCCAGCAGTGTCTACACCCTGGGAACTGAAGCTTTCTTT. The chain uses TRBV28 and TRBJ1-1; D uncertain. The ends were cut back, 5 bases at V and 5 bases at J, with 15 bases in the middle. CDR1 and CDR2 from the germline V gene are MDHEN and SYDVKM. CDR3 size: 14 residues.